This TCR beta chain was captured by sequencing in a study of blood T cell repertoires in COVID-19. Whole-study context: PBMCs, B-cell-depleted T cells, or T cells provided the cDNA or gDNA that made up the material.

Measured with immunoSEQ multiplex PCR; TCRdb has only the in-frame clones, and not every one. The sample contains 150,000 or so clones, approximately 90% of which appear only once. Germline trimming cut 7 bases from V and 6 bases from J; bases unmatched to any gene: 3. The CDR3 runs to 12 residues. Germline V gives CDR1 SGHVS, CDR2 FQNEAQ. The receptor was isolated from a man between 18 and 35 years old with COVID-19, enrolled during active disease. The gene calls are TRBV7-8 and TRBJ1-2, with TRBD1 matching 9 bases. Sequences were obtained from peripheral blood. CDR3 sequence (DNA): TGTGCCAGCACCCGGACAGGGGATGGCTACACCTTC. Residues: CASTRTGDGYTF.